Detailed here is one TCR beta chain. CDR3 length: 12 amino acids. The J segment lost 8 bases and the V segment lost 6 bases, leaving 5 bases of the junction unmatched. Germline CDR1 reads MNHEY; CDR2 reads SVGEGT. TCRdb processed the RT-PCR reads anew with MiXCR; each CDR3 protein has one entry. The sample records almost 700,000 distinct CDR3 sequences, 13% to 15% being singletons. Sample: memory CD4+ T cells from blood. The chain carries TRBV6-2 or TRBV6-3 and TRBJ1-1, with 8 bases fitting TRBD1. The receptor comes from a female donor in good health, serving as a healthy control. The CDR3 protein is CASRHRDREAFF. For the CDR3, the DNA is TGTGCCAGCAGACACAGGGACAGGGAAGCTTTCTTT.